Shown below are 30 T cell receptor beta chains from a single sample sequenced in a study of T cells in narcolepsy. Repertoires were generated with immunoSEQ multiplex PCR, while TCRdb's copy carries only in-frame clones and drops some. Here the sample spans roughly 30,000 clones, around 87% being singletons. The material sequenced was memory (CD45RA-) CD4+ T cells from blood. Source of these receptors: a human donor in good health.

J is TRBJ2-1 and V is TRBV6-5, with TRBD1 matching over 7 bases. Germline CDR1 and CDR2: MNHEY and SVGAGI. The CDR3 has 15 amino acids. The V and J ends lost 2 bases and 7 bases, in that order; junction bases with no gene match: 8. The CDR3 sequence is CASSYLGRGLNEQFF. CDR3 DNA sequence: TGTGCCAGCAGTTACCTTGGCAGGGGGTTAAATGAGCAGTTCTTC.

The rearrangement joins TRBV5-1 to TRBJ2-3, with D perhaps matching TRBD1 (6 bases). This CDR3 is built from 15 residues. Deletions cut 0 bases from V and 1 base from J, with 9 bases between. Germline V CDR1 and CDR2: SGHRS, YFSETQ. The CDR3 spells CASSLAGVGTDTQYF. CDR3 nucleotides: TGCGCCAGCAGCTTGGCAGGGGTGGGCACAGATACGCAGTATTTT.

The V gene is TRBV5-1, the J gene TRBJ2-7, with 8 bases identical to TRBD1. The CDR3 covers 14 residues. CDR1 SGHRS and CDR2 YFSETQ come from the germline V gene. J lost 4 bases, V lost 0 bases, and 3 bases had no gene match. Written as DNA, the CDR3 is TGCGCCAGCAGCTTGGTGCAGGGGGCTTACGAGCAGTACTTC. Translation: CASSLVQGAYEQYF.

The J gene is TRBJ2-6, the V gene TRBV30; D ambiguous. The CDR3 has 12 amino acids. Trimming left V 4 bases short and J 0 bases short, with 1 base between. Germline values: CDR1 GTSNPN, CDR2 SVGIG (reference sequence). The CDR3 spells CAWNSGANVLTF. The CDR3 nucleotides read TGTGCCTGGAACTCTGGGGCCAACGTCCTGACTTTC.

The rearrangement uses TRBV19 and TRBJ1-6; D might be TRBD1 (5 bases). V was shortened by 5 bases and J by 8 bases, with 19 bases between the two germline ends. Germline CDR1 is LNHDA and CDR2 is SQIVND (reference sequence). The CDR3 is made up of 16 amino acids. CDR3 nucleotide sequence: TGTGCCAGTAGTGGTTCAGCGACAGCCTCCTATTCACCCCTCCACTTT. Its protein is CASSGSATASYSPLHF.

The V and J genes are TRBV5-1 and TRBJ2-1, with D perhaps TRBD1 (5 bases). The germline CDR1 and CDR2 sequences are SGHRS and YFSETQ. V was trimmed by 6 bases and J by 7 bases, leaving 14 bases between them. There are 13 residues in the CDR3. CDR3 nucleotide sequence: TGCGCCAGCAACACGATTCAGGGAAATGAGCAGTTCTTC. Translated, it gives CASNTIQGNEQFF.

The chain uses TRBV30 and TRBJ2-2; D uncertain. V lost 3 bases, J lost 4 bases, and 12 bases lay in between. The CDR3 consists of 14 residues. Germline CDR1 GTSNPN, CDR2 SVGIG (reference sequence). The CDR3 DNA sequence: TGTGCCTGGAGACCAAGTCCAGGCACCGGGGAGCTGTTTTTT. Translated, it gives CAWRPSPGTGELFF.

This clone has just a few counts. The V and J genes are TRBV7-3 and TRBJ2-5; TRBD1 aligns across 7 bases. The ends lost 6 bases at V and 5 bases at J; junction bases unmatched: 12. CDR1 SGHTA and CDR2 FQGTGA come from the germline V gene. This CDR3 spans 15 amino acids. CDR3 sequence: CASSLGGRSRETQYF. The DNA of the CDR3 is TGTGCCAGCAGTCTAGGGGGCAGGAGTAGGGAGACCCAGTACTTC.

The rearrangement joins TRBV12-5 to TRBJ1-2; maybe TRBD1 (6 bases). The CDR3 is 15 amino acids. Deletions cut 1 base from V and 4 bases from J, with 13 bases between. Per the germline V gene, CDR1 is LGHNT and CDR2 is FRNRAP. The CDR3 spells CASGLDRGRTYGYTF. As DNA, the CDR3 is TGTGCTAGTGGTTTGGACCGGGGGCGCACCTATGGCTACACCTTC.

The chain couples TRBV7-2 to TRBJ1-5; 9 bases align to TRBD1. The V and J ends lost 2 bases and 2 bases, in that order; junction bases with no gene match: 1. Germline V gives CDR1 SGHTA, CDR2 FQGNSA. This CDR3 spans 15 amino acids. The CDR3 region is CASSLWTGGNQPQHF. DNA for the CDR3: TGTGCCAGCAGCTTATGGACAGGGGGCAATCAGCCCCAGCATTTT.

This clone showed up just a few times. CDR3 residues: CATFGGSNEQFF. Written as DNA, the CDR3 is TGTGCCACCTTTGGGGGGAGCAATGAGCAGTTCTTC. The chain employs TRBV19 and TRBJ2-1; D may be TRBD2 (6 bases). Trimming shortened V by 10 bases and J by 6 bases, and 13 bases separated the two germline ends. Germline V gives CDR1 LNHDA, CDR2 SQIVND (reference sequence). This CDR3 is 12 amino acids long.

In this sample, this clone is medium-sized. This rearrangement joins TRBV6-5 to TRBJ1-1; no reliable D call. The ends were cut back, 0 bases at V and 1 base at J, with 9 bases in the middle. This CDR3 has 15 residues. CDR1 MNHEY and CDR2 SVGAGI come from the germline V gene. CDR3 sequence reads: CASSYSNPRNTEAFF. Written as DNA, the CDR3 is TGTGCCAGCAGTTACTCGAACCCGCGGAACACTGAAGCTTTCTTT.

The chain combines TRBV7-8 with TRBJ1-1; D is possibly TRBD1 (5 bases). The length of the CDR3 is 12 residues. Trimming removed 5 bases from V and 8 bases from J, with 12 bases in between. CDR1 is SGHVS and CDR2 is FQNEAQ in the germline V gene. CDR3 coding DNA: TGTGCCAGCAGCCCGGTGGGGGGAGAAGCTTTCTTT. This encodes CASSPVGGEAFF.

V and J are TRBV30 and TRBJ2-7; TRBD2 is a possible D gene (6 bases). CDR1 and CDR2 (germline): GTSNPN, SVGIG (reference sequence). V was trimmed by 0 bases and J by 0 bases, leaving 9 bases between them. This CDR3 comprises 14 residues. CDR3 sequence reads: CAWSVGGSSYEQYF. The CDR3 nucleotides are TGTGCCTGGAGTGTCGGAGGGAGCTCCTACGAGCAGTACTTC.

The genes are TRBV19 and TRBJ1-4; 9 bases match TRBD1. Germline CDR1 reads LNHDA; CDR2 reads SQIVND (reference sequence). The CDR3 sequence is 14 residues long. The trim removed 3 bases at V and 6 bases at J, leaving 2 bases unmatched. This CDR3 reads CASSMGQGDEKLFF. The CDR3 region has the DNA TGTGCCAGTAGTATGGGACAGGGTGATGAAAAACTGTTTTTT.

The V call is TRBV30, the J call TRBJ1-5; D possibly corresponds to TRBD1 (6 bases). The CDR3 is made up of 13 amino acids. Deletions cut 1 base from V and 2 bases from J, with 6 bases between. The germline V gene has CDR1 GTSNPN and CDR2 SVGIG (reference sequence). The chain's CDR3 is CAWSGQGNQPQHF. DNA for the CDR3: TGTGCCTGGAGTGGACAGGGCAATCAGCCCCAGCATTTT.

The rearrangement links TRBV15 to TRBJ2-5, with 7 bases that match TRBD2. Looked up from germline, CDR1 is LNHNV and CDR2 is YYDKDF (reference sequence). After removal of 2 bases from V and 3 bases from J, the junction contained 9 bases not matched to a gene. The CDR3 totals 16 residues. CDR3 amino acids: CATSRSNGGGEETQYF. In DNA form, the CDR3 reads TGTGCCACCAGCAGATCGAACGGGGGAGGGGAAGAGACCCAGTACTTC.

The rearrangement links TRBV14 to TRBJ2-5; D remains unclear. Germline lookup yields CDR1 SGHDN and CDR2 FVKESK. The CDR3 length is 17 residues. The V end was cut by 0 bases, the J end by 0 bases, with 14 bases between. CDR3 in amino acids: CASSQDSLPVNQETQYF. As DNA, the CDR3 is TGTGCCAGCAGCCAAGATAGTCTACCGGTCAACCAAGAGACCCAGTACTTC. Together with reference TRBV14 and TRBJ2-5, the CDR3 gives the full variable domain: EAGVTQFPSHSVIEKGQTVTLRCDPISGHDNLYWYRRVMGKEIKFLLHFVKESKQDESGMPNNRFLAERTGGTYSTLKVQPAELEDSGVYFCASSQDSLPVNQETQYFGPGTRLLVL.

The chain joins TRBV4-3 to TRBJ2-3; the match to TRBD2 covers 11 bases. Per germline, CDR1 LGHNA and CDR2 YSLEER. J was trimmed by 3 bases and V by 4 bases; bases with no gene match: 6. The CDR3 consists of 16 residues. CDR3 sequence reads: CASSPRLAGSTDTQYF. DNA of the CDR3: TGCGCCAGCAGCCCTCGACTAGCGGGATCGACAGATACGCAGTATTTT.

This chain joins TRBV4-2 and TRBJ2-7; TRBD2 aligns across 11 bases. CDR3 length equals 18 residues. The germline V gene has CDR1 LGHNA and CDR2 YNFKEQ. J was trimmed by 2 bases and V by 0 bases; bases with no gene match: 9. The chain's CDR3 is CASSQDSRTSGSAYEQYF. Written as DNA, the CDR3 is TGTGCCAGCAGCCAAGATAGCAGAACTAGCGGGAGCGCCTACGAGCAGTACTTC.

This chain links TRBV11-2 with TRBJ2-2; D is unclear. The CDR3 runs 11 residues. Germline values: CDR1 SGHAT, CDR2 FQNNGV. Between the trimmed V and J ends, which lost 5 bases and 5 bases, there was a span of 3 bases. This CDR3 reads CASSVTGELFF. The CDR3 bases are TGTGCCAGCAGCGTAACCGGGGAGCTGTTTTTT.

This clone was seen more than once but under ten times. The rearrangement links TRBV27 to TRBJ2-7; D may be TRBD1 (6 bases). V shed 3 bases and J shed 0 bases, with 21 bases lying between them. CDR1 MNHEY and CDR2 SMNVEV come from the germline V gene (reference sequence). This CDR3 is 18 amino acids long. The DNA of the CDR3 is TGTGCCAGCAGTTTTTACCCAAACATTGACAGGAGCTCCTACGAGCAGTACTTC. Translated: CASSFYPNIDRSSYEQYF.

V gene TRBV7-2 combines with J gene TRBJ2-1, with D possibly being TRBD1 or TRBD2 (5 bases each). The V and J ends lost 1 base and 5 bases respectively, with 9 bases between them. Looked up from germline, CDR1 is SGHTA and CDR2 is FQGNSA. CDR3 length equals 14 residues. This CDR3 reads CASSLGGINNEQFF. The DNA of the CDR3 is TGTGCCAGCAGCTTAGGGGGGATTAACAATGAGCAGTTCTTC.

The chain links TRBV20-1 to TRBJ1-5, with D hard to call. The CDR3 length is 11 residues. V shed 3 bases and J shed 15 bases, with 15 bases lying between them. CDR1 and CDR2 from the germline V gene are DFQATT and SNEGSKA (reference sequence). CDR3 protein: CSASVVGIPHF. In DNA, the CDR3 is TGCAGTGCTAGTGTAGTTGGGATTCCGCATTTT.

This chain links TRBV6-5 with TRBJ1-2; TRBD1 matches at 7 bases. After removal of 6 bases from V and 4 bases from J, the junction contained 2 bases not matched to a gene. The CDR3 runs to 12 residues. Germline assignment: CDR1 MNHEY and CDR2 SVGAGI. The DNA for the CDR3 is TGTGCCAGCAGGACAGGGATCTATGGCTACACCTTC. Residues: CASRTGIYGYTF.

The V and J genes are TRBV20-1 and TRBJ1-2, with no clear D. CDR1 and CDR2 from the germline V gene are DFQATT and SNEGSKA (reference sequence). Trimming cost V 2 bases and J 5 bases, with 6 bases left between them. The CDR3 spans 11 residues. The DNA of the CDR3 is TGCAGTGCTAGACAGGTATATGGCTACACCTTC. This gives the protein CSARQVYGYTF.

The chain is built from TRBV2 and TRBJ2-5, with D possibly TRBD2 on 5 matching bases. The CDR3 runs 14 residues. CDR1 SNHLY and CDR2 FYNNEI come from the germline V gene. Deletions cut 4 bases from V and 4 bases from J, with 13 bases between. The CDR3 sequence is CASSVRADLETQYF. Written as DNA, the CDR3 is TGTGCCAGCAGTGTTAGAGCGGACTTAGAGACCCAGTACTTC.

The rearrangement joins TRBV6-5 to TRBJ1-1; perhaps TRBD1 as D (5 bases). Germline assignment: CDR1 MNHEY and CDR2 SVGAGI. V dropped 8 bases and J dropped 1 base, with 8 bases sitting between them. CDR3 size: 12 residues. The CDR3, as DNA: TGTGCCAGCCGGGACGCGAACACTGAAGCTTTCTTT. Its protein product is CASRDANTEAFF.

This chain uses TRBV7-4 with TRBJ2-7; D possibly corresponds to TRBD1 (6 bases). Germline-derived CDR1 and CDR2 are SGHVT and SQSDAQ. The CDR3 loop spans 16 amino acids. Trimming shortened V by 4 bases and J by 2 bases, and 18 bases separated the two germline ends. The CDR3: CASSWGRLTETYEQYF. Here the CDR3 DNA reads TGTGCCAGCAGCTGGGGGCGTTTGACAGAGACCTACGAGCAGTACTTC.

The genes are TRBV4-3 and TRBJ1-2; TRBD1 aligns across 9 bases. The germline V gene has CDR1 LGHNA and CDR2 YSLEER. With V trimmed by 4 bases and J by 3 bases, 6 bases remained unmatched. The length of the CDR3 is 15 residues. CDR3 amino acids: CASSRLQGADYGYTF. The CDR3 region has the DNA TGCGCCAGCAGCCGACTACAGGGGGCTGACTATGGCTACACCTTC.